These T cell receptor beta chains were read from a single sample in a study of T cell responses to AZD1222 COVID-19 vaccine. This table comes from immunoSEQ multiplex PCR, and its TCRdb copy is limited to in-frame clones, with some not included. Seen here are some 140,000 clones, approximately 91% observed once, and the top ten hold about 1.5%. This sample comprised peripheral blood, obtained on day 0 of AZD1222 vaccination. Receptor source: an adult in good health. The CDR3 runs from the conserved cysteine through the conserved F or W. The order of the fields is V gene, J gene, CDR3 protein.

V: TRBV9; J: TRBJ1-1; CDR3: CASSEGVGDTEAFF
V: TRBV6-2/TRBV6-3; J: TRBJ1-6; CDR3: CASSYSETVNSPLHF
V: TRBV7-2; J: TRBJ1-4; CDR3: CASSPTFITTNEKLFF
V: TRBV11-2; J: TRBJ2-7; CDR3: CASSLAYEQYF
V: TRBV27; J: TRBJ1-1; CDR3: CASSTGGAGNTEAFF
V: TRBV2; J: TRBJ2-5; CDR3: CAGDSGNGGTQYF
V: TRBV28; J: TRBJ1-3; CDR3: CASRRPGSGNTIYF
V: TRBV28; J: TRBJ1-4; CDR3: CASTGTVNEKLFF
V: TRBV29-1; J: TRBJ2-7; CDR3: CSVEDRIRKGQGDSYEQYF
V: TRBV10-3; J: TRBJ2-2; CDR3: CAISESSGGATSGELFF
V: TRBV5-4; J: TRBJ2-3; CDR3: CASSPDLVWARLDTQYF
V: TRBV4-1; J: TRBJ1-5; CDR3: CASSQGGGRGYQPQHF
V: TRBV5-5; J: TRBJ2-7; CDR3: CASSLSTSGNYEQYF
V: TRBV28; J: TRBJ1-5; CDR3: CASSLPGTMRNQPQHF
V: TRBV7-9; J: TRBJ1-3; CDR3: CASRFSDSSGNTIYF
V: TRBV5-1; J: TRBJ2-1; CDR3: CASSVLNRGSNEQFF
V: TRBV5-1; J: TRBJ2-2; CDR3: CASSLEGPGELFF
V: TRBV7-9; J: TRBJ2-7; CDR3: CASSLGVYEQYF
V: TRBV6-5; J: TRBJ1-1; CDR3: CASSYSPGANTEAFF
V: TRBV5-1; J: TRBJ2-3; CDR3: CASSLEPAGSSTDTQYF
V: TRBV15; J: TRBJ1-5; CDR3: CATSREDTNQPQHF
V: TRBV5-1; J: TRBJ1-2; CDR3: CASSLGPGQGDYGYTF
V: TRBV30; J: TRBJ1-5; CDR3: CAWTEQGTGPQHF
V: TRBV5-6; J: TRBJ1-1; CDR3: CASCLGQGNTEAFF
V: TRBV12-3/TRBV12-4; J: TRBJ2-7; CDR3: CASGSYYEQYF
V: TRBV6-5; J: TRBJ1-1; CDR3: CASSRTGGDEAFF
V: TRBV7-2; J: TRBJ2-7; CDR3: CASSRLAGLYEQYF
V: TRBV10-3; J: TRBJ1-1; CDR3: CAIRGGRMNTEAFF
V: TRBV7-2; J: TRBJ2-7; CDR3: CASSLQAGLLDEQYF
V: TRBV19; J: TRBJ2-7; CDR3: CASSIRDEQYF
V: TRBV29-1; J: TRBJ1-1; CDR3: CSVDGDRNTEAFF
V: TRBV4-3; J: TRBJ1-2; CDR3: CASSRKRGGEANAGYYGYTF
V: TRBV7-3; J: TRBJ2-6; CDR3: CASSSGDRAGANVLTF
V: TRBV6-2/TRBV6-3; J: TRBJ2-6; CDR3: CASSYSRRPPFVSGANVLTF
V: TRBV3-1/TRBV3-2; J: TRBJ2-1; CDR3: CASSQGGGEQFF
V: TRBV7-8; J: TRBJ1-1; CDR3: CASSSQGLAEAFF
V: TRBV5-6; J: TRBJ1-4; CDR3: CASSWDRGLEKLFF
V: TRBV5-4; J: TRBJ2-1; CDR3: CASSSGAGVLYNEQFF
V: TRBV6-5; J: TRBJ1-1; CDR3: CASSYGAARSAFF
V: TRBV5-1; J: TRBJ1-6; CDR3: CASSRDGGPRNSPLHF
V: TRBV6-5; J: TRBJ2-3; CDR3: CASSFRAGDTQYF
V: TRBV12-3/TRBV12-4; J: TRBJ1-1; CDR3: CASSFVGTEAFF
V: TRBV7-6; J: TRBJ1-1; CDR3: CASSLGAPQGTEAFF
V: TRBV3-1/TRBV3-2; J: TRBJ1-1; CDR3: CASSQAGPLEAFF
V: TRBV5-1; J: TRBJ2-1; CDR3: CASSEHDEQFF